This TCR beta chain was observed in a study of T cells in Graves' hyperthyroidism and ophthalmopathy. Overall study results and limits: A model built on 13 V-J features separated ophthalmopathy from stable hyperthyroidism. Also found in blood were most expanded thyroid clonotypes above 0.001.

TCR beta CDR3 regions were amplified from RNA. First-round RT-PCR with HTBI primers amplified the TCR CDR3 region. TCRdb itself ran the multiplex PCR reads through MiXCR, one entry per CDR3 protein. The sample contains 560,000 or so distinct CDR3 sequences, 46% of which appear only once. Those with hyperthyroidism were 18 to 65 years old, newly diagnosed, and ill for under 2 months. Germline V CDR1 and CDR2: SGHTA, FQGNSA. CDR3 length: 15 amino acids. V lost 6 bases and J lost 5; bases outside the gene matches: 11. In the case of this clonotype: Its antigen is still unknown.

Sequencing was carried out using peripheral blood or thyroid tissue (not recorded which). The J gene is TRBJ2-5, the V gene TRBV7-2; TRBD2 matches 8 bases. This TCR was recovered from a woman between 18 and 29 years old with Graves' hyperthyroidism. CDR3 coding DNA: TGTGCCAGCAGAGACCGGGAGGGGCCGGGGGAGACCCAGTACTTC. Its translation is CASRDREGPGETQYF.